The clone carrying this TCR beta chain was picked up many times. Its specificity is not known. The sample comes from a study of regulatory T cells in long-lasting Graves disease. Time point of the sample: persistent/refractory GD, antithyroid drugs over 5 years with positive TRAb. The TCR library was made from RNA that had been extracted from PBMCs in TRIzol. General observations from the study: Only a small sample size was used, which may have cut accuracy.

Investigators prepared the TCR beta libraries by applying iRepertoire HTBI primers and Arm-PCR of CDR3 regions. One entry per CDR3 protein results from TCRdb running MiXCR on the multiplex PCR reads. In the table there are roughly 450,000 distinct CDR3 sequences, 23% of which are singletons. Germline CDR1 MDHEN, CDR2 SYDVKM. Trimming pared 1 base from V and 2 bases from J, leaving 6 bases between. The CDR3 has 13 residues. The clonotype originates from a female donor with Graves disease. V is TRBV28 and J is TRBJ2-7; D gene unclear. The sequences come from peripheral blood mononuclear cells (PBMCs), collected when the disease was refractory, from a patient treated with antithyroid drugs. The CDR3 sequence: CASSLFGPYEQYF. The CDR3 nucleotides read TGTGCCAGCAGTTTATTCGGTCCCTACGAGCAGTACTTC.